Following are 10 T cell receptor beta chains from one sample sequenced in a study of blood T cell repertoires in COVID-19. Clones were sequenced by immunoSEQ multiplex PCR, and TCRdb holds only the in-frame ones, with some missing. The table shows some 220,000 clones, with around 87% occurring only once. Sequenced input: PBMCs or T cells enriched from blood (not recorded which). The origin of the receptors is a woman between 18 and 29 years old in a cohort exposed to, infected with or recovered from COVID-19 (not recorded which).

This clone was detected only once. The CDR3 carries no conserved terminal phenylalanine or tryptophan, so it likely arises from a read error. It is unclear where the CDR3 begins or ends on the DNA, so no DNA is shown, and the CDR3 is as TCRdb lists it. The chain combines TRBV2 with TRBJ2-7; TRBD1 is the table's D call, not checked against the DNA. A total of 11 residues make up the CDR3, ends included. From germline, CDR1 is SNHLY and CDR2 FYNNEI. CDR3 sequence: CASSQGQGPCH.

The genes are TRBV7-3 and TRBJ2-3; 8 bases match TRBD2. V lost 5 bases and J lost 3; bases outside the gene matches: 10. The CDR3 contains 16 residues. Germline-derived CDR1 and CDR2 are SGHTA and FQGTGA. The CDR3 DNA follows: TGTGCCAGCAGCCCGGGGACTAGTCTGGGGACAGATACGCAGTATTTT. Encoded protein: CASSPGTSLGTDTQYF.

The V and J genes are TRBV18 and TRBJ1-6; perhaps TRBD1 as D (6 bases). The V gene's germline CDR1 is KGHSH and CDR2 LQKENI. CDR3 length equals 15 residues. V lost 5 bases and J lost 6, with 14 bases in between. The DNA for the CDR3 is TGTGCCAGCTCAACGGGAGGGGGGATTAATTCACCCCTCCACTTT. Amino acid sequence: CASSTGGGINSPLHF.

In DNA, the CDR3 is TGTGCCAGCAGCCCCCAGACTGCCGATACGCAGTATTTT. Protein: CASSPQTADTQYF. The chain couples TRBV9 to TRBJ2-3; D not resolved. The CDR3 covers 13 residues. V lost 4 bases to trimming and J lost 6 bases, with 12 bases between them. In germline, CDR1 is SGDLS, CDR2 YYNGEE. Based on the CDR3 plus reference TRBV9 and TRBJ2-3, the full variable domain is DSGVTQTPKHLITATGQRVTLRCSPRSGDLSVYWYQQSLDQGLQFLIQYYNGEERAKGNILERFSAQQFPDLHSELNLSSLELGDSALYFCASSPQTADTQYFGPGTRLTVL.

A single count supports this clone. The chain employs TRBV11-2 and TRBJ1-5; tentatively, D is TRBD1 (5 bases). Germline V gene lookup returns CDR1 SGHAT and CDR2 FQNNGV. This CDR3 spans 16 amino acids. V was cut by 3 bases and J by 2 bases, with 14 bases left in between. The CDR3 protein is CASSFGAGLGNQPQHF. The DNA for the CDR3 is TGTGCCAGCAGCTTCGGGGCGGGGCTCGGCAATCAGCCCCAGCATTTT.

The chain has TRBV23-1 and TRBJ1-4; D not resolved. TRBV23-1 carries the ORF label, with uncertain function. CDR3 length: 13 amino acids. V lost 6 bases to trimming and J lost 5 bases, with 10 bases between them. CDR3 in DNA: TGCGCCAGCAGACCTGGCCCAAATGAAAAACTGTTTTTT. Its translation: CASRPGPNEKLFF.

V and J are TRBV7-9 and TRBJ1-3; D possibly corresponds to TRBD1 (6 bases). The CDR3 covers 16 residues. Germline assignment: CDR1 SEHNR and CDR2 FQNEAQ (reference sequence). V was trimmed by 4 bases and J by 1 base, leaving 14 bases between them. The DNA for the CDR3 is TGTGCCAGCAGCTCGTGGGCTACAGGGTCTGGAAACACCATATATTTT. Protein: CASSSWATGSGNTIYF.

The chain carries TRBV15 and TRBJ2-7, with TRBD1 matching 8 bases. This CDR3 comprises 14 residues. Germline V lookup: CDR1 LNHNV, CDR2 YYDKDF (reference sequence). V was pared by 0 bases and J by 5 bases, with 3 bases of the junction left unmatched. CDR3 sequence: CATSRDPGGHEQYF. Written as DNA, the CDR3 is TGTGCCACCAGCAGAGATCCAGGGGGCCACGAGCAGTACTTC.

This chain connects TRBV5-1 to TRBJ1-1; 8 bases are a match to TRBD1. Looked up from germline, CDR1 is SGHRS and CDR2 is YFSETQ. CDR3 length equals 15 residues. V trimming: 4 bases; J trimming: 2 bases; junction bases outside the gene matches: 7. The CDR3 DNA follows: TGCGCCAGCAGCAAGCCGGGACAGGCTAACACTGAAGCTTTCTTT. Encoded protein: CASSKPGQANTEAFF.

The chain has TRBV5-4 and TRBJ2-5; 7 nucleotides agree with TRBD2. The V gene's germline CDR1 is SGHNT and CDR2 YYREEE (reference sequence). V shed 3 bases and J 4 bases; nucleotides not matched to a gene: 9. The CDR3 contains 15 residues. The CDR3 loop reads CASSSKEIAGETQYF. CDR3 nucleotides: TGTGCCAGCAGCTCGAAGGAGATAGCGGGAGAGACCCAGTACTTC.